This T cell receptor beta chain came from a study of shared clonotypes between healthy human individuals. Findings of the study overall: Generally, naive subsets came out with larger estimated richness than memory subsets.

Worth noting for this clone: Its target is unknown.

Naive CD8 cells lacked CD45RO and underwent positive selection for CCR7, leaving out terminally differentiated effector memory CD45RA+ cells. CDR1 is MGHRA, CDR2 YSYEKL, per germline. The trim removed 6 bases at V and 7 bases at J, leaving 9 bases unmatched. The CDR3 has 15 amino acids. Method: immunoSEQ multiplex PCR; TCRdb's copy keeps in-frame clones and lacks some. This table has roughly 890,000 clones, 80% to 95% appearing once. The gene calls are TRBV4-1 and TRBJ2-2; 9 nucleotides match TRBD2. Sample: naive CD8+ T cells sorted from blood. The TCR comes from a man aged 25-45 years in good health. The CDR3 DNA sequence: TGCGCCAGCAGTCTAGCGGGAAATGGCGGCGGGGAGCTGTTTTTT. Protein: CASSLAGNGGGELFF.